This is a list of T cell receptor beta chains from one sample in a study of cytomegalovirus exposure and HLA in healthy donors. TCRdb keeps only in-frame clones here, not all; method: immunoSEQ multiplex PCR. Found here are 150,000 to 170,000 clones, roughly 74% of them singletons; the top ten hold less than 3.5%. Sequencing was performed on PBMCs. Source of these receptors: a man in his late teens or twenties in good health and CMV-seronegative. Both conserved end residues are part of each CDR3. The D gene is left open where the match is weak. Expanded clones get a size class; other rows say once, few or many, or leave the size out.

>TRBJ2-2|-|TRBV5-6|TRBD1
TGTGCCAGCAGACCACACCCGACAGGGGGCCCCGGGGAGCTGTTTTTT
CASRPHPTGGPGELFF
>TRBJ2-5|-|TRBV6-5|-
TGTGCCAGCAGTGGGGAGAGTAGCGGAAGGGAGACCCAGTACTTC
CASSGESSGRETQYF
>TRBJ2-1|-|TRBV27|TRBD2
TGTGCCAGCAGACCCGAACTAGCGGACCCCTACAATGAGCAGTTCTTC
CASRPELADPYNEQFF
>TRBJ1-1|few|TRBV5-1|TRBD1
TGCGCCAGCAGCTTGTTCCAGGGGGCAGATTTGGGTGAAGCTTTCTTT
CASSLFQGADLGEAFF
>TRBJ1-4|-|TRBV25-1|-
TGTGCCAGCAGTGATTCGGTCTCGGGGGAAAAACTGTTTTTT
CASSDSVSGEKLFF
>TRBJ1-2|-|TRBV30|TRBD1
TGTGCCTGGAGGGAAGGACAGGCCGGAGGCTATGGCTACACCTTC
CAWREGQAGGYGYTF
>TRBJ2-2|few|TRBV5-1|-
TGCGCCAGCAGCGGGGGGTCGAACACCGGGGAGCTGTTTTTT
CASSGGSNTGELFF
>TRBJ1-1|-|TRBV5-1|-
TGCGCCAGCCAGCGGTCCACACCCGGCACTGAAGCTTTCTTT
CASQRSTPGTEAFF
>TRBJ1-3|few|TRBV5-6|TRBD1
TGTGCCAGCAGCACCCCGGGACAGGGAGGAAACACCATATATTTT
CASSTPGQGGNTIYF
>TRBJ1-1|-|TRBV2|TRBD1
TGTGCCAGCAGTGCGGACAGGGGCTACACTGAAGCTTTCTTT
CASSADRGYTEAFF
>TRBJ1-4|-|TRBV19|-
TGTGCCAGTAGTATACTTTCGACAGGACCTAATGAAAAACTGTTTTTT
CASSILSTGPNEKLFF
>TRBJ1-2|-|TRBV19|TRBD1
TGTGCCAGTAGTATAGCAGGACAGGGACATACCTTC
CASSIAGQGHTF
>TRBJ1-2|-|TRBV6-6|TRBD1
TGTGCCAGCAGTTCGATTCGACAGGGGTATGGCTACACCTTC
CASSSIRQGYGYTF
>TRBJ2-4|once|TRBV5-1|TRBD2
TGCGCCAGCAGCTTGTTTACTAGCGGGACCAAAAACATTCAGTACTTC
CASSLFTSGTKNIQYF
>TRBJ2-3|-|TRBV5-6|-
TGTGCCAGCAGCCCACTACAGGGTATCAGCACAGATACGCAGTATTTT
CASSPLQGISTDTQYF
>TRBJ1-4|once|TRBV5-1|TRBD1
TGCGCCAGCAGCATCCAGGGGGCTAATGAAAAACTGTTTTTT
CASSIQGANEKLFF
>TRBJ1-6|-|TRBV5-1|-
TGCGCCAGCAGCTTGGCACAGACATATAATTCACCCCTCCACTTT
CASSLAQTYNSPLHF
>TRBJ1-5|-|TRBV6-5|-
TGTGCCAGCAGTTACTCGGGAGCTCGGGGGCAGCCCCAGCATTTT
CASSYSGARGQPQHF
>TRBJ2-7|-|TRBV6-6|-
TGTGCCAGCACTTTCGAGGACAGAGCCTACGAGCAGTACTTC
CASTFEDRAYEQYF
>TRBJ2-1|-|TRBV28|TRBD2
TGTGCCAGCAGCGGACTAGCGGGGGGGCCTGTCACCGCGAATGAGCAGTTCTTC
CASSGLAGGPVTANEQFF
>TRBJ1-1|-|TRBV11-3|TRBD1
TGTGCCAGCAGCTTAGACAGGGACAGCTTGAACACTGAAGCTTTCTTT
CASSLDRDSLNTEAFF
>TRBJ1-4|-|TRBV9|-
TGTGCCAGCAGTTTATCGGGGGTGGGGAATGAAAAACTGTTTTTT
CASSLSGVGNEKLFF
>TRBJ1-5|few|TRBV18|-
TGTGCCAGCTCACCGGACGGGGGCAATCAGCCCCAGCATTTT
CASSPDGGNQPQHF
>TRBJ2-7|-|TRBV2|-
TGTGCCAGCAGTTACGGGAATGAATACGAGCAGTACTTC
CASSYGNEYEQYF
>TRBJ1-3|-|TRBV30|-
TGTGCCTGGTGGCCGTTACGCTCTGGAAACACCATATATTTT
CAWWPLRSGNTIYF
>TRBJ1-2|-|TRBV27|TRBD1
TGTGCCAGCCGAAGCGAACGGGCAGGGGGTAGGTATGGCTACACCTTC
CASRSERAGGRYGYTF
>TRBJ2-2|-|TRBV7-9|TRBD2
TGTGCCAGCAGCTTAAGAGCGGGGGGTAACACCGGGGAGCTGTTTTTT
CASSLRAGGNTGELFF
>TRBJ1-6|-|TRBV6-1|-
TGTGCCACCTCCCGAGACAGAAATTCACCCCTCCACTTT
CATSRDRNSPLHF
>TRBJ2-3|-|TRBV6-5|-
TGTGCCACTCACGGGAGCACAGATACGCAGTATTTT
CATHGSTDTQYF
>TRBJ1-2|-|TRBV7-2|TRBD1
TGTGCCAGCAGCTTATCCCTTCGGACAGGGGTGGACTATGGCTACACCTTC
CASSLSLRTGVDYGYTF
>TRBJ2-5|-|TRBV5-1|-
TGCGCCAGCAGCTGGGGAAATACGGGACTCACAGCGTGGGAGACCCAGTACTTC
CASSWGNTGLTAWETQYF
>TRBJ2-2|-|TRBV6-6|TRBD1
TGTGCCAGCAGCCCGACAGGGGGGAACACCGGGGAGCTGTTTTTT
CASSPTGGNTGELFF
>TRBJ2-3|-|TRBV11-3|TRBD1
TGTGCCAGCAGCCTAGGAACTGACAGGGGGTCATGGGATACGCAGTATTTT
CASSLGTDRGSWDTQYF
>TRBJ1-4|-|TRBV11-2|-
TGTGCCAGCAGCTTAGATCGGGGTAGTGAAAAACTGTTTTTT
CASSLDRGSEKLFF
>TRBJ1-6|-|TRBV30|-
TGTGCCTGGAGTGGGACGGGACTCCATAATTCACCCCTCCACTTT
CAWSGTGLHNSPLHF
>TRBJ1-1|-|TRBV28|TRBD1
TGTGCCAGCAGTTTGGGGACAGGGGGCACTGAAGCTTTCTTT
CASSLGTGGTEAFF
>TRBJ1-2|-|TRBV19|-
TGTGCCAGTAGTATCGGTACGGCCCTGAGGGGCTACACCTTC
CASSIGTALRGYTF
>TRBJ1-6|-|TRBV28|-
TGTGCCAGCAGGCCAGGGGATTATTCACCCCTCCACTTT
CASRPGDYSPLHF
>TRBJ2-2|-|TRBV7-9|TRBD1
TGTGCCAGCAGCCCCACAGGGGCCGGGGAGCTGTTTTTT
CASSPTGAGELFF
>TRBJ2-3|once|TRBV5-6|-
TGTGCCAGCAGCTTGGGGACTGGCGCATTCGATACGCAGTATTTT
CASSLGTGAFDTQYF
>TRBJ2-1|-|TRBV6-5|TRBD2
TGTGCCAGCAGTTACTCCGCGGGGGGGAAACACAATGAGCAGTTCTTC
CASSYSAGGKHNEQFF
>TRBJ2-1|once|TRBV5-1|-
TGCGCCAGCAGCTTGCTCCAGATATATGAGCAGTTCTTC
CASSLLQIYEQFF
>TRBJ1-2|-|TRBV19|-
TGTGCCAGTAGTGCGTCGTGGAGGGCCTTC
CASSASWRAF
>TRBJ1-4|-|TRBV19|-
TGTGCCTCCCGACAGACGTATAATGAAAAACTGTTTTTT
CASRQTYNEKLFF
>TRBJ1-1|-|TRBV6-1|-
TGTGCCAGCAGTGAATCAGTCGAGAACACTGAAGCTTTCTTT
CASSESVENTEAFF
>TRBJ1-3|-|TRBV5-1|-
TGCGCCAGCAGCTTAACAGGGATGTCTGGAAACACCATATATTTT
CASSLTGMSGNTIYF
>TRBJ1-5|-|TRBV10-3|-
TGTGCCATCAAAGGAGAGGGACAGCCCCAGCATTTT
CAIKGEGQPQHF
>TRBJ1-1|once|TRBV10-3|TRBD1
TGTGCCATCAGTGGGGACAGCCTTCCCATGAACACTGAAGCTTTCTTT
CAISGDSLPMNTEAFF
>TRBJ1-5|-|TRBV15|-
TGTGCCACCAGCAGACTCCCCCAGGGTGCCCTCAATCAGCCCCAGCATTTT
CATSRLPQGALNQPQHF
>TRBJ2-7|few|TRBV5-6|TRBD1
TGTGCCAGCAGCCGGGACAGGGGGCAAAATTATGGATCCTACGAGCAGTACTTC
CASSRDRGQNYGSYEQYF
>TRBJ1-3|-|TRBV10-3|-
TGTGCCATCAGTGAGTCGCGGGGTTTGGGAAACACCATATATTTT
CAISESRGLGNTIYF
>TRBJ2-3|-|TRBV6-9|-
TGTGCCAGCAGTTATCTAGATACGCAGTATTTT
CASSYLDTQYF
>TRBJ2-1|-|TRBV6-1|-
TGTGCCAGCAGTGAAGTAGCCCAGTACCCCTACAATGAGCAGTTCTTC
CASSEVAQYPYNEQFF
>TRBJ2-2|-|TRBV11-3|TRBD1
TGTGCCAGTAAAGTCGGGACAGGGGCGGACACCGGGGAGCTGTTTTTT
CASKVGTGADTGELFF
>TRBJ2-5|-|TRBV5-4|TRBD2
TGTGCCAGCAGCTCCCGACTAGCGGGGGGCGGGGAGACCCAGTACTTC
CASSSRLAGGGETQYF
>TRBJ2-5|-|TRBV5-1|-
TGCGCCAGCAGCTTGCGGACTAACCATGATAAAGAGACCCAGTACTTC
CASSLRTNHDKETQYF
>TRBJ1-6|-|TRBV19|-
TGTGCCAGTAGGCGGACAGTAAATAATTCACCCCTCCACTTT
CASRRTVNNSPLHF
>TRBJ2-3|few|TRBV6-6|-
TGTGCCAGCAGTTACGTTACAGGAGATACGCAGTATTTT
CASSYVTGDTQYF